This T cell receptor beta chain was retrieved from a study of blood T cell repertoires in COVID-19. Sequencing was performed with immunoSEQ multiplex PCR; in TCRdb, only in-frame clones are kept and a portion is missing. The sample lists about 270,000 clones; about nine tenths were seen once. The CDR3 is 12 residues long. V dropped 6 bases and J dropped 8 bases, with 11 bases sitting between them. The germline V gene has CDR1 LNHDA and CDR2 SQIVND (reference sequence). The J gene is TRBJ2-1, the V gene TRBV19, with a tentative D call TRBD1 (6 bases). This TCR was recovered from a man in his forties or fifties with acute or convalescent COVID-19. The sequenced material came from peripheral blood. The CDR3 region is CASSTGGYEQFF. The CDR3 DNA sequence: TGTGCCAGTAGCACTGGGGGCTATGAGCAGTTCTTC.